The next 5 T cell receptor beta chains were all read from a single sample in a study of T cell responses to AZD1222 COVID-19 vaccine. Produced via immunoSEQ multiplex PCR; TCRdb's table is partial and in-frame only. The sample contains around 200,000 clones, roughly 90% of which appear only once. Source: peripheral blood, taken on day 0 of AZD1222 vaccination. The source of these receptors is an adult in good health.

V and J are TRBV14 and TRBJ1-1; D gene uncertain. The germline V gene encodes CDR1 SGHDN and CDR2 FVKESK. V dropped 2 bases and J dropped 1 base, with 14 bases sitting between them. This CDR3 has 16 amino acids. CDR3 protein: CASSQPVRPGNTEAFF. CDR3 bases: TGTGCCAGCAGCCAACCCGTTCGTCCGGGGAACACTGAAGCTTTCTTT.

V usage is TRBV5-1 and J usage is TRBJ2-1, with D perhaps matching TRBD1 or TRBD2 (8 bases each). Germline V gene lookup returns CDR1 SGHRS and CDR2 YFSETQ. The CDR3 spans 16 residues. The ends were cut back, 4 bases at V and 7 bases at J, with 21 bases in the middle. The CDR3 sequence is CASSRPGTGGGNEQFF. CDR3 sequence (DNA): TGCGCCAGCAGCCGCCCGGGGACAGGCGGGGGGAATGAGCAGTTCTTC.

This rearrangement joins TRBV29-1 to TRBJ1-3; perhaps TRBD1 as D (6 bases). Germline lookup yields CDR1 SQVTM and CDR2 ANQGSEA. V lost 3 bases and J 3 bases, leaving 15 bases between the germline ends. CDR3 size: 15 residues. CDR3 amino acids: CSVEDSPVRGNTIYF. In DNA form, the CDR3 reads TGCAGCGTTGAGGACAGTCCAGTACGTGGAAACACCATATATTTT.

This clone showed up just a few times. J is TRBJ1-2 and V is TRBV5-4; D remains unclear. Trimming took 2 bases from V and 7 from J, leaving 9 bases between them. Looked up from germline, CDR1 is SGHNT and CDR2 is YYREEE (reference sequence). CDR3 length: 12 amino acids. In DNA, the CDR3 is TGTGCCAGCAGCTTTCGGACTTCTGGCTACACCTTC. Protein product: CASSFRTSGYTF.

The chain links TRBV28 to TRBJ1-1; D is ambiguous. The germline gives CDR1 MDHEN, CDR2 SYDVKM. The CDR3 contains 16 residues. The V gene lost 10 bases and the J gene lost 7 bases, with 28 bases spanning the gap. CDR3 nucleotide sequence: TGTGCCACCGGCGACCAGGACGGTCGGGTTCTCGGTGAAGCTTTCTTT. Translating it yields CATGDQDGRVLGEAFF.